This T cell receptor beta chain was sequenced in a study of PD-L1 blockade in urothelial cancer. The overall study: Most patients, about nine tenths of the roughly 29, were males with bladder-origin cancer. The researchers analyzed blood 3 weeks (second dose) and 6 weeks after treatment start.

The sample's time point: pretreatment peripheral blood. Method: immunoSEQ multiplex PCR; TCRdb's copy keeps in-frame clones and lacks some. The sample lists around 38,000 clones, around 82% seen once, with 15% to 18% in the top ten. In germline, CDR1 is KGHSH, CDR2 LQKENI. The V gene end was trimmed by 4 bases and the J gene end by 2 bases; junction bases not matched to a gene: 6. The CDR3 is 15 residues long. The sequence came from a man in his fifties or sixties with urothelial cancer. The specimen comprised PBMCs, sampled around atezolizumab (anti-PD-L1) treatment. The rearrangement uses TRBV18 and TRBJ2-7; 9 positions agree with TRBD1. The CDR3 protein is CASSLYRGHTYEQYF. DNA for the CDR3: TGTGCCAGCTCACTTTACAGGGGGCACACCTACGAGCAGTACTTC.